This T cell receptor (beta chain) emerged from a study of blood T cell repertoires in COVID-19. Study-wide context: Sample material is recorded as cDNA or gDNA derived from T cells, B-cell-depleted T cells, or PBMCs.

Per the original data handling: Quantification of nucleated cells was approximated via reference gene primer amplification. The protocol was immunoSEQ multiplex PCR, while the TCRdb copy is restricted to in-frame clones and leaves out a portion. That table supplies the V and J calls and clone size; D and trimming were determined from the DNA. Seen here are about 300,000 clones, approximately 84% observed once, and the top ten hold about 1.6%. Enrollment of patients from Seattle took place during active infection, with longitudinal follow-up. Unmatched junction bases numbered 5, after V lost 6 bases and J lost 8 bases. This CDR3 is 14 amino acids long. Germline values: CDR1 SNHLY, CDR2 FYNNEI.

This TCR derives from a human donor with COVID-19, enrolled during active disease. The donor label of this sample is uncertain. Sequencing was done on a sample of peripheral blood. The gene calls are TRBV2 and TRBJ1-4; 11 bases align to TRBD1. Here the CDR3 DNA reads TGTGCCAGCAGCGGGACAGGGGGTCGAGAAAAACTGTTTTTT. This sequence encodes CASSGTGGREKLFF. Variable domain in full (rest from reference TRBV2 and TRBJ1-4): EPEVTQTPSHQVTQMGQEVILRCVPISNHLYFYWYRQILGQKVEFLVSFYNNEISEKSEIFDDQFSVERPDGSNFTLKIRSTKLEDSAMYFCASSGTGGREKLFFGSGTQLSVL.